This T cell receptor (beta chain) derives from a study of T-cell memory formation after mild COVID-19. Findings and caveats of the study: Chiefly within CM and EM were the contracting CD4+ clones; CD8+ ones were within EMRA.

TCRdb itself ran the 5' RACE reads through MiXCR, one entry per CDR3 protein. The sample lists under 550,000 distinct CDR3 sequences; 15% to 20% were seen once. Germline V gene lookup returns CDR1 KGHSH and CDR2 LQKENI. V was clipped by 2 bases and J by 3 bases; unmatched bases: 4. CDR3 size: 14 residues. Remarks on this clonotype: Its antigen is undetermined.

This chain joins TRBV18 and TRBJ2-7, with 7 bases lining up with TRBD1. This TCR was recovered from an adult woman who had mild COVID-19 (a few samples of this study predate the infection). Cell type and time point are not known. Sequencing was performed on PBMCs or a T cell subset sorted from them (not recorded which). CDR3 residues: CASSPGQDYYEQYF. CDR3 sequence (DNA): TGTGCCAGCTCACCAGGACAGGATTACTACGAGCAGTACTTC.